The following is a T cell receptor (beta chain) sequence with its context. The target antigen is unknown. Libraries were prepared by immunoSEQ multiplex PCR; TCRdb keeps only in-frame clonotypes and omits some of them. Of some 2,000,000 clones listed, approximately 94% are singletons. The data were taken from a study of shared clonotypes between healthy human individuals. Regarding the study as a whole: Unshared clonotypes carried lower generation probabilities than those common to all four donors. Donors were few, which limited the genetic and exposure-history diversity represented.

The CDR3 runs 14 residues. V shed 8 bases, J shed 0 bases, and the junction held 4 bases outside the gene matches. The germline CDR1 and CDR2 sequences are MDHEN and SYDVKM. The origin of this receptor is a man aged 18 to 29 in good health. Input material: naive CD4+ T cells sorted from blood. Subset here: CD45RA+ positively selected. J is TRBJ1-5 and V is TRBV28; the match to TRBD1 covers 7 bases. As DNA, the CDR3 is TGTGCCAGCGGGGGACAGTTTAGCAATCAGCCCCAGCATTTT. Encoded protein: CASGGQFSNQPQHF.